Each of the 14 T cell receptor beta chains below was sequenced from the same sample in a study of OX40 agonist ivuxolimab in advanced cancers. Sequencing used immunoSEQ multiplex PCR; TCRdb keeps in-frame clones, though not all of them. Of 25,000 to 35,000 clones listed, 79% are singletons. Source: CD4+ or CD8+ T cells sorted from blood, taken in a trial of the OX40 agonist ivuxolimab. The receptors were gathered from an adult with an advanced solid tumor such as melanoma, head and neck, liver or kidney cancer.

This clone was seen just once. This chain links TRBV7-9 with TRBJ2-7; D unclear. V gave up 3 bases and J gave up 0 bases, with 18 bases separating them. CDR1 SEHNR and CDR2 FQNEAQ come from the germline V gene (reference sequence). This CDR3 spans 17 amino acids. The CDR3 coding sequence is TGTGCCAGCAGCTTGTTACGGCCCAGGTTGAGCTCCTACGAGCAGTACTTC. Residues: CASSLLRPRLSSYEQYF.

As DNA, the CDR3 is TGCGCCAGCGGCCGGGACAGGGAAAATTCACCCCTCCACTTT. This gives the protein CASGRDRENSPLHF. The chain uses TRBV5-1 and TRBJ1-6; 9 nucleotides agree with TRBD1. Germline-derived CDR1 and CDR2 are SGHRS and YFSETQ. The CDR3 runs 14 residues. Unmatched junction bases numbered 6, after V lost 7 bases and J lost 7 bases.

The chain employs TRBV2 and TRBJ2-3, with TRBD1 identical over 8 bases. J was trimmed by 3 bases and V by 6 bases; bases with no gene match: 5. Germline CDR1 and CDR2: SNHLY and FYNNEI. The length of the CDR3 is 14 residues. The CDR3 protein is CASSRQGRTDTQYF. As DNA, the CDR3 is TGTGCCAGCAGCAGACAGGGGAGGACAGATACGCAGTATTTT. The full variable domain, its missing parts supplied by reference TRBV2 and TRBJ2-3, is EPEVTQTPSHQVTQMGQEVILRCVPISNHLYFYWYRQILGQKVEFLVSFYNNEISEKSEIFDDQFSVERPDGSNFTLKIRSTKLEDSAMYFCASSRQGRTDTQYFGPGTRLTVL.

V and J are TRBV29-1 and TRBJ2-1; no definite D call. CDR1 and CDR2 (germline): SQVTM, ANQGSEA. V was cut by 2 bases and J by 9 bases, with 8 bases left in between. The CDR3 is made up of 11 amino acids. The CDR3 sequence: CSVEQFPEQFF. CDR3 in DNA: TGCAGCGTTGAACAGTTCCCTGAGCAGTTCTTC.

The genes are TRBV7-9 and TRBJ2-7, with 8 nucleotides matching TRBD1. This CDR3 is built from 13 residues. Germline values: CDR1 SEHNR, CDR2 FQNEAQ (reference sequence). The J segment lost 5 bases and the V segment lost 5 bases, leaving 5 bases of the junction unmatched. CDR3 bases: TGTGCCAGCAGCCCACGGGACAGGCACGAGCAGTACTTC. Translating gives CASSPRDRHEQYF.

V is TRBV19 and J is TRBJ1-2; 7 bases align to TRBD1. V was clipped by 3 bases and J by 2 bases; unmatched bases: 6. The CDR3 extends over 15 amino acids. Per germline, CDR1 LNHDA and CDR2 SQIVND (reference sequence). The CDR3 is CASSMAGTVNYGYTF. In DNA, the CDR3 is TGTGCCAGTAGTATGGCCGGGACAGTAAACTATGGCTACACCTTC.

CDR3 loop: CASSLVSGVTGSTNIQYF. CDR3 sequence (DNA): TGTGCCAGCAGCTTAGTTTCAGGGGTGACAGGGTCAACAAACATTCAGTACTTC. The gene calls are TRBV7-9 and TRBJ2-4; 7 bases line up with TRBD1. Germline values: CDR1 SEHNR, CDR2 FQNEAQ (reference sequence). CDR3 length: 18 residues. Trimming at V came to 1 base and at J to 6 bases, leaving 15 bases not matched to a gene.

The V gene is TRBV5-1, the J gene TRBJ1-4; no definite D call. The CDR3 totals 13 residues. Germline V gene sequence: CDR1 SGHRS, CDR2 YFSETQ. The V end was cut by 1 base, the J end by 8 bases, with 9 bases between. In DNA form, the CDR3 reads TGCGCCAGCAGCTTGCCGGAGTGGGAAAAACTGTTTTTT. It specifies CASSLPEWEKLFF.

The J gene is TRBJ2-3, the V gene TRBV5-4; 13 nucleotides align to TRBD2. J gave up 2 bases and V 4 bases, and 4 bases lay outside the gene matches. CDR1 and CDR2 (germline): SGHNT, YYREEE (reference sequence). CDR3 length: 16 residues. The CDR3 DNA is TGTGCCAGCAGCGGGGGGACTAGCGGGGTCACAGATACGCAGTATTTT. Its protein product is CASSGGTSGVTDTQYF.

This clone turned up a few times. The J gene is TRBJ1-1, the V gene TRBV10-3; D may be TRBD1 (6 bases). Germline assignment: CDR1 ENHRY and CDR2 SYGVKD. V was pared by 2 bases and J by 10 bases, with 8 bases between. This CDR3 has 11 amino acids. The chain's CDR3 is CAISEGRGAFF. For the CDR3, the DNA is TGTGCCATCAGTGAGGGCAGGGGAGCTTTCTTT.

The V and J genes are TRBV19 and TRBJ1-5; no definite D call. V lost 4 bases, J lost 0 bases, and 4 bases lay in between. The germline V gene has CDR1 LNHDA and CDR2 SQIVND (reference sequence). CDR3 length: 13 amino acids. The CDR3 DNA reads TGTGCCAGTAGTAAGTATAGCAATCAGCCCCAGCATTTT. Amino acids: CASSKYSNQPQHF.

The chain carries TRBV5-6 and TRBJ1-1; D gene unclear. This CDR3 is built from 12 residues. V lost 3 bases and J lost 1, with 4 bases in between. The germline gives CDR1 SGHDT, CDR2 YYEEEE. The CDR3 sequence is CASSYGNTEAFF. The DNA of the CDR3 is TGTGCCAGCAGCTACGGGAACACTGAAGCTTTCTTT.

The CDR3 region is CASSLIGGDEQFF. CDR3 DNA sequence: TGTGCCAGCAGTTTGATCGGGGGCGATGAGCAGTTCTTC. The rearrangement joins TRBV28 to TRBJ2-1, with D perhaps given as TRBD1 or TRBD2 (6 bases each). The CDR3 is 13 residues long. Trimming left V 3 bases short and J 8 bases short, with 11 bases between. CDR1 and CDR2 (germline): MDHEN, SYDVKM.

The chain joins TRBV30 to TRBJ2-1; D gene uncertain. The V end lost 2 bases, the J end lost 7 bases, and 15 bases lay between the germline ends. The CDR3 loop spans 14 amino acids. Per germline, CDR1 GTSNPN and CDR2 SVGIG (reference sequence). CDR3: CAWSPRHFGNEQFF. DNA of the CDR3: TGTGCCTGGAGTCCTAGACATTTCGGGAATGAGCAGTTCTTC.